Presented here are 5 T cell receptor beta chains from one specimen sequenced in a study of T cells in Graves' hyperthyroidism and ophthalmopathy (dated by TCRdb to between 2017 and 2020). The library was generated by multiplex PCR. Sequencing instrument: Illumina HiSeq 2000. Amplification of TCR beta CDR3 regions was carried out from RNA transcripts. For the first round of RT-PCR on the TCR CDR3, the HTBI primer set was used together with the Qiagen OneStep RT-PCR kit. The raw public reads went through TCRdb reprocessing: fastp at Q25, MiXCR clone calling, in-frame beta chains kept. Each entry merges the rows of one CDR3 protein and shows their most common DNA and genes. In all, the sample holds some 690,000 distinct CDR3 sequences, and 17% of those were seen once. Clones ranked in the top ten supply around 16% of the sample. Material: blood. These receptor sequences come from a man aged 50-59 years with Graves' hyperthyroidism.

The table lists this clonotype with many counts. The chain combines TRBV30 with TRBJ1-4, with D hard to call. Germline V gene lookup returns CDR1 GTSNPN and CDR2 SVGIG (reference sequence). Trimming removed 0 bases from V and 8 bases from J, with 7 bases in between. This CDR3 is built from 12 residues. The CDR3 DNA follows: TGTGCCTGGAGTGTGACCCCAGAAAAACTGTTTTTT. Encoded protein: CAWSVTPEKLFF.

The chain's CDR3 is CASGTSGYSTDTQYF. The DNA for the CDR3 is TGTGCCAGCGGGACCAGCGGGTACAGCACAGATACGCAGTATTTT. The chain couples TRBV7-9 to TRBJ2-3; the D gene is possibly TRBD2 (6 bases). This CDR3 has 15 residues. The V end was cut by 8 bases, the J end by 0 bases, with 15 bases between. CDR1 and CDR2 (germline): SEHNR, FQNEAQ (reference sequence).

Many counts were recorded for this clonotype. The chain is built from TRBV18 and TRBJ1-1, with D hard to call. Deletions cut 2 bases from V and 5 bases from J, with 9 bases between. The CDR3 contains 13 residues. Germline assignment: CDR1 KGHSH and CDR2 LQKENI. Here the CDR3 reads CASSPMGWTEAFF. The DNA of the CDR3 is TGTGCCAGCTCACCAATGGGCTGGACTGAAGCTTTCTTT.

This chain's CDR3 is CAISEPDRDNSPLHF. As DNA, the CDR3 is TGTGCCATCAGTGAACCGGACAGGGACAATTCACCCCTCCACTTT. The chain carries TRBV10-3 and TRBJ1-6, with 8 bases lining up with TRBD1. Germline V gene data show CDR1 as ENHRY and CDR2 as SYGVKD. The CDR3 contains 15 residues. V lost 3 bases to trimming and J lost 7 bases; unmatched junction nucleotides: 5.

This clonotype was observed a few times. The chain carries TRBV28 and TRBJ2-7; 7 bases match TRBD2. CDR1 is MDHEN, CDR2 SYDVKM, per germline. The CDR3 has 14 amino acids. The trim removed 3 bases at V and 4 bases at J, leaving 6 bases unmatched. This chain's CDR3 is CASSLELALYEQYF. The CDR3 DNA reads as TGTGCCAGCAGTTTGGAACTAGCGCTATACGAGCAGTACTTC.